Following are 7 T cell receptor beta chains from one sample sequenced in a study of T-cell reconstitution after alpha-beta-depleted transplantation in children. Preparation of the TCRbeta library was carried out with unique molecular identifiers. MiXCR was run by TCRdb on the PCR reads, yielding one entry per CDR3 protein. This table has hundreds of thousands of distinct CDR3 sequences, 32% appearing once. Material: PBMCs from the stem cell graft donor, obtained from the stem cell graft. Receptor source: a human donor who donated a stem cell graft to a child with aplastic anemia.

In this sample, this clonotype turned up a few times. The chain uses TRBV20-1 and TRBJ1-6; the match to TRBD1 covers 7 bases. V gave up 3 bases and J gave up 9 bases; unmatched junction bases: 11. The length of the CDR3 is 15 residues. CDR1 and CDR2 (germline): DFQATT, SNEGSKA (reference sequence). The DNA for the CDR3 is TGCAGTGCTAGCCTGACAGGGAAAGGAGGTTCACCCCTCCACTTT. Amino acid sequence: CSASLTGKGGSPLHF.

The CDR3, as DNA: TGTGCCAGCAGCTTAGCTCCGGGAGCGGGAGGCCGGAACCAGCAGTTCTTC. It yields the protein CASSLAPGAGGRNQQFF. This chain uses TRBV7-2 with TRBJ2-1; 9 bases line up with TRBD2. After removal of 0 bases from V and 11 bases from J, the junction contained 14 bases not matched to a gene. The CDR3 consists of 17 residues. The germline CDR1 and CDR2 sequences are SGHTA and FQGNSA. Filled out from reference TRBV7-2 and TRBJ2-1, the complete variable domain reads GAGVSQSPSNKVTEKGKDVELRCDPISGHTALYWYRQSLGQGLEFLIYFQGNSAPDKSGLPSDRFSAERTGGSVSTLTIQRTQQEDSAVYLCASSLAPGAGGRNQQFFGPGTRLTVL.

The chain links TRBV18 to TRBJ1-3; D possibly corresponds to TRBD1 (5 bases). This CDR3 spans 16 amino acids. V shed 1 base and J shed 0 bases, with 10 bases lying between them. Per the germline V gene, CDR1 is KGHSH and CDR2 is LQKENI. Here the CDR3 DNA reads TGTGCCAGCTCACCACGGACACGGACCTCTGGAAACACCATATATTTT. It translates to CASSPRTRTSGNTIYF.

The table lists this clonotype with a count of one. V gene TRBV20-1 combines with J gene TRBJ2-4, with TRBD2 identical over 11 bases. Trimming cost V 7 bases and J 0 bases; bases outside gene matches: 11. The CDR3 runs 17 residues. Germline V gives CDR1 DFQATT, CDR2 SNEGSKA (reference sequence). CDR3 amino acids: CSVLTGTSGLAKNIQYF. CDR3 DNA sequence: TGCAGTGTCCTCACCGGGACTAGCGGTCTAGCCAAAAACATTCAGTACTTC.

In this sample, this clonotype turned up a few times. The chain combines TRBV20-1 with TRBJ2-1, with D unclear. The CDR3 is 14 residues long. Germline V gene data show CDR1 as DFQATT and CDR2 as SNEGSKA (reference sequence). V dropped 0 bases and J dropped 7 bases, with 13 bases sitting between them. The CDR3, as DNA: TGCAGTGCTAGAGATAAGACCCTCGGGAATGAGCAGTTCTTC. Protein sequence: CSARDKTLGNEQFF.

A few counts support this clonotype. The chain links TRBV20-1 to TRBJ2-1; TRBD2 matches 7 bases. CDR3 length: 13 amino acids. Trimming took 5 bases from V and 5 from J; bases not matched to a gene: 6. Germline values: CDR1 DFQATT, CDR2 SNEGSKA (reference sequence). For the CDR3, the DNA is TGCAGTGCTCGGAGTGGGACTAACAATGAGCAGTTCTTC. It specifies CSARSGTNNEQFF.

The chain uses TRBV12-3 or TRBV12-4 and TRBJ2-3, with D maybe TRBD2 (5 bases). The CDR3 totals 15 residues. The V gene lost 2 bases and the J gene lost 4 bases, with 13 bases spanning the gap. The CDR3 DNA reads as TGTGCCAGCAGTTTATACGGGGATCGTTCAGATACGCAGTATTTT. Protein: CASSLYGDRSDTQYF.